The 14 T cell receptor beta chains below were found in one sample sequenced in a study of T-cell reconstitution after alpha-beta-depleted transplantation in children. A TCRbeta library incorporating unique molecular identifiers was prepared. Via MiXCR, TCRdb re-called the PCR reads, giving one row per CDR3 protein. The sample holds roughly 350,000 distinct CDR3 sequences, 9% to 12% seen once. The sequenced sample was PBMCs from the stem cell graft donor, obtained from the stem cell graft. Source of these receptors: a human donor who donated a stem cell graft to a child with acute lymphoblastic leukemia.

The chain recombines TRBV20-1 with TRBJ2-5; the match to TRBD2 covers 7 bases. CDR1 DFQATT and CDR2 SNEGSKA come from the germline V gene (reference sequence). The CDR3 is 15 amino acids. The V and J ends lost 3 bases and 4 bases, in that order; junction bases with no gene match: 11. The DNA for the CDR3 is TGCAGTGCTAGTTGGGGAGGGCCGGGCGTAGAGACCCAGTACTTC. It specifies CSASWGGPGVETQYF.

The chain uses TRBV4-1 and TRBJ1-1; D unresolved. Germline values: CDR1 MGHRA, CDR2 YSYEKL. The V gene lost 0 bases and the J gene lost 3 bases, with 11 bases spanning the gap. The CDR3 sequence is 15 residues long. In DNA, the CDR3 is TGCGCCAGCAGCCAAGACTCGGGTAAGGACACTGAAGCTTTCTTT. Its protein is CASSQDSGKDTEAFF.

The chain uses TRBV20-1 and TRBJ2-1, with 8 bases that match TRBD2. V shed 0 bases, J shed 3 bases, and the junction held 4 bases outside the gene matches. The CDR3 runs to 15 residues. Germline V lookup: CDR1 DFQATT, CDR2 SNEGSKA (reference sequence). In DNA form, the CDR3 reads TGCAGTGCTAGAGAAGCGGGAGAGGTCTACAATGAGCAGTTCTTC. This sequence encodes CSAREAGEVYNEQFF.

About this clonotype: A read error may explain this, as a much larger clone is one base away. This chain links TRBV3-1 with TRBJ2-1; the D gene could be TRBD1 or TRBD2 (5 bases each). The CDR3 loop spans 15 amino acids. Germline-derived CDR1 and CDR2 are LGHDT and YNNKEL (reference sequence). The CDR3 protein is CASSQWDGISNERFF. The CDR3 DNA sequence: TGTGCCAGCAGCCAATGGGACGGGATAAGCAATGAGCGGTTCTTC.

The CDR3 coding sequence is TGTGCCAGCAGTGGGGGGAGCGGGACAGATACGCAGTATTTT. It encodes CASSGGSGTDTQYF. The chain uses TRBV25-1 and TRBJ2-3, with D perhaps matching TRBD2 (6 bases). The CDR3 runs to 14 residues. Germline CDR1 and CDR2: MGHDK and SYGVNS. V lost 4 bases, J lost 3 bases, and 11 bases lay in between.

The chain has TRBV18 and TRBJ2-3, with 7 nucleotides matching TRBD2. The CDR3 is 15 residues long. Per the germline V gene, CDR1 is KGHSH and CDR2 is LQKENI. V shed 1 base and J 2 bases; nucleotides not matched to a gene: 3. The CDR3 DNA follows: TGTGCCAGCTCACCACTAGCGGGCAACACAGATACGCAGTATTTT. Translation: CASSPLAGNTDTQYF. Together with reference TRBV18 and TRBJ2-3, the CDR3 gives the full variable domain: NAGVMQNPRHLVRRRGQEARLRCSPMKGHSHVYWYRQLPEEGLKFMVYLQKENIIDESGMPKERFSAEFPKEGPSILRIQQVVRGDSAAYFCASSPLAGNTDTQYFGPGTRLTVL.

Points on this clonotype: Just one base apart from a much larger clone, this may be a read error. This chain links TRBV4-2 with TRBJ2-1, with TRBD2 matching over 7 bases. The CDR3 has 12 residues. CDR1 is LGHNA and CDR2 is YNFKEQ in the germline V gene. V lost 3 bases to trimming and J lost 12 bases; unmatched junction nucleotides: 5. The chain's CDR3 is CASSQGRDVQFF. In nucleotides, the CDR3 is TGTGCCAGCAGCCAGGGGAGGGATGTGCAGTTCTTC.

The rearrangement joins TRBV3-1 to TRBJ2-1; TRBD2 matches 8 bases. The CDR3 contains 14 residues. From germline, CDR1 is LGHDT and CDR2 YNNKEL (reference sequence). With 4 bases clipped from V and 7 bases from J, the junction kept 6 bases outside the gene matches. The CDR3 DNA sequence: TGTGCCAGCAGCCCGAAGCGGGAGCGGAATGAGCAGTTCTTC. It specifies CASSPKRERNEQFF.

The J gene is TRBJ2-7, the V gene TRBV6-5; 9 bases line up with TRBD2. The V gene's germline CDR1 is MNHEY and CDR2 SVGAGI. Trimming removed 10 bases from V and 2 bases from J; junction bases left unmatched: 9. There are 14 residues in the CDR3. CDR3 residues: CATPRTSAPYEQYF. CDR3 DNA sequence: TGTGCCACCCCCAGGACTAGCGCACCCTACGAGCAGTACTTC.

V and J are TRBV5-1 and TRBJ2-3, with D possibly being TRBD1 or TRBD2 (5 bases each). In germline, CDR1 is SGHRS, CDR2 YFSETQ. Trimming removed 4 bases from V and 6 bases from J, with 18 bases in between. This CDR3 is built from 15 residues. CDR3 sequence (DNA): TGCGCCAGCAGCCCGGGACCCCTCGCGGAGGATACGCAGTATTTT. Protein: CASSPGPLAEDTQYF.

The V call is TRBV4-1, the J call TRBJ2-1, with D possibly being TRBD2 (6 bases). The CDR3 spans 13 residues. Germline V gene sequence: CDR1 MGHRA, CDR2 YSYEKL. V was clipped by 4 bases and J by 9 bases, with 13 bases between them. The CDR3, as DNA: TGCGCCAGCAGCCCGACTAGTTTCAGTGAGCAGTTCTTC. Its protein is CASSPTSFSEQFF.

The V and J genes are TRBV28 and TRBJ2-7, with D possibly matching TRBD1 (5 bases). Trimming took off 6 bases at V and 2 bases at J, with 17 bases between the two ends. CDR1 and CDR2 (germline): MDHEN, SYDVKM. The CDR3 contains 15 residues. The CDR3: CASSPSRGHPYEQYF. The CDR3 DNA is TGTGCCAGCAGCCCATCCCGCGGACATCCCTACGAGCAGTACTTC.

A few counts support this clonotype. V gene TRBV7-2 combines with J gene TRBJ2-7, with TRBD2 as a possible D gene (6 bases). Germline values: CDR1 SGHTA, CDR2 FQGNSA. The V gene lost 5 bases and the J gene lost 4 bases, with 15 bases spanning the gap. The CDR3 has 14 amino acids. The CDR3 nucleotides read TGTGCCAGCAGCGCGGGACTCGAAGGTTACGAGCAGTACTTC. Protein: CASSAGLEGYEQYF.

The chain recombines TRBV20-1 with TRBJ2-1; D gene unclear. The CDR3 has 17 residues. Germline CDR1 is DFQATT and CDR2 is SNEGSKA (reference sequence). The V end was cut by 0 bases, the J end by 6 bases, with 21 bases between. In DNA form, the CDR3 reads TGCAGTGCTAGAGACATAATCGGGTTTACGGAGATCAATGAGCAGTTCTTC. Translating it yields CSARDIIGFTEINEQFF.